The 22 T cell receptor beta chains reported below all come from one sample, sequenced in a study of blood T cell repertoires in COVID-19. Only in-frame clones appear in the TCRdb table, and some are missing; sequencing was by immunoSEQ multiplex PCR. The sample has under 150,000 clones, approximately 90% seen once; the top ten hold approximately 1.7%. Sequenced sample: peripheral blood. These receptors were taken from a human donor with active COVID-19. The donor label of this sample is uncertain.

The chain is built from TRBV30 and TRBJ2-1, with 8 bases lining up with TRBD1. This CDR3 is built from 15 residues. CDR1 is GTSNPN and CDR2 is SVGIG in the germline V gene (reference sequence). V was clipped by 2 bases and J by 0 bases; unmatched bases: 3. The CDR3 reads CAWSKTGASYNEQFF. CDR3 DNA sequence: TGTGCCTGGAGTAAGACAGGGGCCTCCTACAATGAGCAGTTCTTC.

This chain connects TRBV19 to TRBJ2-3; 9 positions agree with TRBD1. Trimming at V came to 1 base and at J to 4 bases, leaving 3 bases not matched to a gene. Germline loops: CDR1 LNHDA, CDR2 SQIVND (reference sequence). This CDR3 has 15 residues. CDR3 sequence: CASSIADRGSDTQYF. The CDR3 DNA follows: TGTGCCAGTAGTATAGCTGACAGGGGGTCAGATACGCAGTATTTT.

The chain is built from TRBV19 and TRBJ1-1; tentative D call: TRBD1 (5 bases). The CDR3 spans 16 residues. V was shortened by 5 bases and J by 0 bases, with 16 bases between the two germline ends. Germline loops: CDR1 LNHDA, CDR2 SQIVND (reference sequence). CDR3 sequence: CASSGGLIQVNTEAFF. The CDR3 DNA reads TGTGCCAGTAGTGGCGGTTTAATACAGGTGAACACTGAAGCTTTCTTT.

V gene TRBV14 combines with J gene TRBJ1-2, with D unresolved. V was pared by 1 base and J by 3 bases, with 6 bases between. From germline, CDR1 is SGHDN and CDR2 FVKESK. The CDR3 covers 13 residues. The CDR3 DNA sequence: TGTGCCAGCAGCCAAGCTGTGTACTATGGCTACACCTTC. Amino acid sequence: CASSQAVYYGYTF.

The rearrangement links TRBV6-5 to TRBJ2-7; possible D gene TRBD1, 5 bases. This CDR3 is 12 amino acids long. CDR1 and CDR2 (germline): MNHEY, SVGAGI. V was cut by 10 bases and J by 0 bases, with 10 bases left in between. The CDR3 DNA sequence: TGTGCCATCCGACAGTCCTCCTACGAGCAGTACTTC. Encoded protein: CAIRQSSYEQYF.

V is TRBV19 and J is TRBJ2-6; D uncertain. This CDR3 contains 16 residues. Germline V CDR1 and CDR2: LNHDA, SQIVND (reference sequence). The V end lost 3 bases, the J end lost 0 bases, and 9 bases lay between the germline ends. DNA of the CDR3: TGTGCCAGTAGTATTTCGGCAGGCTCTGGGGCCAACGTCCTGACTTTC. Protein: CASSISAGSGANVLTF.

The rearrangement uses TRBV2 and TRBJ2-1, with 15 bases matching TRBD2. In germline, CDR1 is SNHLY, CDR2 FYNNEI. This CDR3 spans 17 amino acids. J lost 1 base, V lost 4 bases, and 2 bases had no gene match. Written as DNA, the CDR3 is TGTGCCAGCAGTGGGGGACTAGCGGGGGGATCCTACAATGAGCAGTTCTTC. Translation gives CASSGGLAGGSYNEQFF.

The J gene is TRBJ1-1, the V gene TRBV6-1; D is perhaps TRBD1 (6 bases). Germline lookup yields CDR1 MNHNS and CDR2 SASEGT. The length of the CDR3 is 17 residues. V lost 3 bases to trimming and J lost 0 bases, with 17 bases between them. The CDR3 DNA follows: TGTGCCAGCAGTGATGAAAACAGGGACCTCATGAACACTGAAGCTTTCTTT. This translates into CASSDENRDLMNTEAFF.

This chain links TRBV27 with TRBJ1-2; no reliable D call. The CDR3 extends over 14 amino acids. V dropped 5 bases and J dropped 8 bases, with 18 bases sitting between them. Germline CDR1 and CDR2: MNHEY and SMNVEV (reference sequence). This CDR3 reads CASSRAQPGEGYTF. The CDR3 nucleotides read TGTGCCAGCAGTCGTGCCCAACCTGGGGAGGGCTACACCTTC.

The rearrangement uses TRBV5-1 and TRBJ2-2, with 7 bases aligning to TRBD1. There are 16 residues in the CDR3. Germline-derived CDR1 and CDR2 are SGHRS and YFSETQ. V lost 1 base to trimming and J lost 3 bases; unmatched junction nucleotides: 6. DNA of the CDR3: TGCGCCAGCAGCTTGAGGGCAGGGGGTCACACCGGGGAGCTGTTTTTT. Protein product: CASSLRAGGHTGELFF.

The gene calls are TRBV28 and TRBJ2-3, with D perhaps matching TRBD2 (6 bases). V lost 4 bases to trimming and J lost 4 bases, with 15 bases between them. Germline CDR1 MDHEN, CDR2 SYDVKM. CDR3 length equals 15 residues. CDR3 bases: TGTGCCAGCAGTTCCTCCGGGACTTGGGCAGATACGCAGTATTTT. This codes for CASSSSGTWADTQYF.

The V call is TRBV7-2, the J call TRBJ2-1, with D possibly matching TRBD2 (6 bases). The CDR3 runs to 14 residues. Per the germline V gene, CDR1 is SGHTA and CDR2 is FQGNSA. Trimming removed 0 bases at V and 9 bases at J, with 12 bases between. The CDR3 sequence: CASSLAIGGVEQFF. The DNA of the CDR3 is TGTGCCAGCAGCTTAGCTATCGGCGGGGTTGAGCAGTTCTTC.

V and J are TRBV19 and TRBJ2-4, with TRBD2 as a possible D gene (6 bases). The CDR3 consists of 15 residues. Looked up from germline, CDR1 is LNHDA and CDR2 is SQIVND (reference sequence). Trimming left V 4 bases short and J 4 bases short, with 14 bases between. In DNA, the CDR3 is TGTGCCAGTAGTAGTTCGGGGGTCAGGAAAAACATTCAGTACTTC. Its protein is CASSSSGVRKNIQYF.

This chain links TRBV30 with TRBJ1-4, with 8 bases identical to TRBD1. This CDR3 is 12 amino acids long. Germline V lookup: CDR1 GTSNPN, CDR2 SVGIG (reference sequence). The V gene end was trimmed by 5 bases and the J gene end by 8 bases; junction bases not matched to a gene: 4. The CDR3 spells CAWGTGEEKLFF. The CDR3, as DNA: TGTGCCTGGGGGACAGGCGAAGAAAAACTGTTTTTT.

V gene TRBV7-9 combines with J gene TRBJ2-4; tentatively, D is TRBD1 (6 bases). The V gene lost 0 bases and the J gene lost 1 base, with 13 bases spanning the gap. There are 17 residues in the CDR3. Per the germline V gene, CDR1 is SEHNR and CDR2 is FQNEAQ (reference sequence). CDR3 nucleotides: TGTGCCAGCAGCTTAGCCCTACAGGGTATGGCCAAAAACATTCAGTACTTC. This gives the protein CASSLALQGMAKNIQYF.

The chain has TRBV19 and TRBJ1-5; TRBD1 is a possible D gene (5 bases). Germline V CDR1 and CDR2: LNHDA, SQIVND (reference sequence). Trimming stripped 4 bases from V and 6 bases from J, with 16 bases between. The CDR3 is 15 amino acids. The CDR3 coding sequence is TGTGCCAGTAGTAGAACCGGGACTAAGAGTCAGCCCCAGCATTTT. Translated, it gives CASSRTGTKSQPQHF.

The V call is TRBV7-9, the J call TRBJ1-2; TRBD1 aligns across 7 bases. The junction had 13 bases not matched to a gene; V was cut back by 5 bases and J by 4 bases. The CDR3 is 16 amino acids. CDR1 is SEHNR, CDR2 FQNEAQ, per germline (reference sequence). For the CDR3, the DNA is TGTGCCAGCAGCCGCGGTGCGGTAGGGGGCAGCTATGGCTACACCTTC. The encoded protein is CASSRGAVGGSYGYTF.

J is TRBJ1-5 and V is TRBV13; TRBD1 aligns across 9 bases. Germline assignment: CDR1 PRHDT and CDR2 FYEKMQ (reference sequence). The CDR3 totals 14 residues. The trim removed 4 bases at V and 6 bases at J, leaving 4 bases unmatched. Written as DNA, the CDR3 is TGTGCCAGCAGCTCGGGGACAGGGAGTCAGCCCCAGCATTTT. Amino acid sequence: CASSSGTGSQPQHF. The full variable domain, rest sourced from reference TRBV13 and TRBJ1-5, is AAGVIQSPRHLIKEKRETATLKCYPIPRHDTVYWYQQGPGQDPQFLISFYEKMQSDKGSIPDRFSAQQFSDYHSELNMSSLELGDSALYFCASSSGTGSQPQHFGDGTRLSIL.

A word on this clone: Other DNA sequences of this sample code for an identical CDR3. The genes are TRBV11-3 and TRBJ2-7; TRBD2 might be the D (5 bases). Trimming removed 3 bases from V and 3 bases from J, with 9 bases in between. Germline CDR1 reads SGHNT; CDR2 reads YENEEA. The CDR3 consists of 13 residues. The CDR3 here is CASSLGEDYEQYF. DNA for the CDR3: TGTGCCAGCAGCTTGGGAGAGGACTACGAGCAGTACTTC.

Only one count was recorded for this clone. The chain has TRBV3-1 (or the pseudogene TRBV3-2) and TRBJ1-5; 7 bases are a match to TRBD1. V lost 4 bases and J lost 6; bases outside the gene matches: 0. The germline V gene has CDR1 LGHDT and CDR2 YNNKEL (reference sequence). The CDR3 covers 12 residues. The CDR3 DNA is TGTGCCAGCAGCCGGGACAGTCAGCCCCAGCATTTT. Translated: CASSRDSQPQHF.

CDR3 coding DNA: TGTGCCAGCTCACCGGACAGGGGCCTTAATCAGCCCCAGCATTTT. Protein product: CASSPDRGLNQPQHF. The rearrangement joins TRBV18 to TRBJ1-5, with 9 bases identical to TRBD1. V gave up 3 bases and J gave up 4 bases; unmatched junction bases: 4. Germline V lookup: CDR1 KGHSH, CDR2 LQKENI. The CDR3 length is 15 residues.

This chain connects TRBV5-5 to TRBJ1-1, with 7 bases identical to TRBD1. CDR3 length: 14 residues. CDR1 is SGHKS and CDR2 is YYEKEE in the germline V gene (reference sequence). J lost 5 bases, V lost 0 bases, and 4 bases had no gene match. The CDR3 here is CASSLEGAGTEAFF. CDR3 DNA: TGTGCCAGCAGCTTGGAGGGGGCGGGAACTGAAGCTTTCTTT.